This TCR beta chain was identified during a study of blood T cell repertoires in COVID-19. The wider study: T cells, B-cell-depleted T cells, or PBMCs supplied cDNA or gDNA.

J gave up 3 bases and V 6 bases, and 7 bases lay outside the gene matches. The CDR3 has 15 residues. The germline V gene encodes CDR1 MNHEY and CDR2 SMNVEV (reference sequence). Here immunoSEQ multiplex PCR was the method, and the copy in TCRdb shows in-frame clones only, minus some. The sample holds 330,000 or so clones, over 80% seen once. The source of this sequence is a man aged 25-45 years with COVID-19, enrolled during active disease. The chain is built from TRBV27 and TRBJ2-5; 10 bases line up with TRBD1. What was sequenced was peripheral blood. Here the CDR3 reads CASRSFGQGEETQYF. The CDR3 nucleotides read TGTGCCAGCAGATCTTTTGGACAGGGGGAAGAGACCCAGTACTTC.